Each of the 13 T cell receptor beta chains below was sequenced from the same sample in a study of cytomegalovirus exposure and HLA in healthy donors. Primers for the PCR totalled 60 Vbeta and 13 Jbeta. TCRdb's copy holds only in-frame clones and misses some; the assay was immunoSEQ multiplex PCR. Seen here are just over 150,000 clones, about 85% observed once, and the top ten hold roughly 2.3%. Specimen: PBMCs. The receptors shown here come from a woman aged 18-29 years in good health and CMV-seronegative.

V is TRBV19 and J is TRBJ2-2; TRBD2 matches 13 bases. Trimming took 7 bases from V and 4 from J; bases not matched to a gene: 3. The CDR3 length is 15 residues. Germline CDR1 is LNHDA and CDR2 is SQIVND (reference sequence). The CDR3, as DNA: TGTGCCAGTACGACTAGCGGGAGGTTCACCGGGGAGCTGTTTTTT. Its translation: CASTTSGRFTGELFF.

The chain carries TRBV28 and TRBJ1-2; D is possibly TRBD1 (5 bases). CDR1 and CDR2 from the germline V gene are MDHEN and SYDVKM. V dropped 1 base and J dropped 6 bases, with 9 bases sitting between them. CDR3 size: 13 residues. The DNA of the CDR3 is TGTGCCAGCAGTTTATCGGGGGTGGATGGCTACACCTTC. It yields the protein CASSLSGVDGYTF.

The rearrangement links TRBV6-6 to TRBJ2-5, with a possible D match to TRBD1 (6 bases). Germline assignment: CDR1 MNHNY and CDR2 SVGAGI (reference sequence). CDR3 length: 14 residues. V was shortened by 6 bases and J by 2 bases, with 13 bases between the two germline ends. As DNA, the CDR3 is TGTGCCAGCAGGAACACAGGGCTTCAAGAGACCCAGTACTTC. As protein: CASRNTGLQETQYF.

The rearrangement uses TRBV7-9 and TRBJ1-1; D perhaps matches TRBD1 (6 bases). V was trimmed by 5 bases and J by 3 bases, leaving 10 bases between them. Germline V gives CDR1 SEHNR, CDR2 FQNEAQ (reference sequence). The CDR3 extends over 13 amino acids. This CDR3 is CASSLQGHTEAFF. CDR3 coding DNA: TGTGCCAGCAGCCTACAGGGTCACACTGAAGCTTTCTTT.

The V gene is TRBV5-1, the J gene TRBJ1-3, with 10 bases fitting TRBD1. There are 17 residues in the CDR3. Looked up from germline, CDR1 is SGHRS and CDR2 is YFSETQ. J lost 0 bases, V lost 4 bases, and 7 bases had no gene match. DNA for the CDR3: TGCGCCAGCAGCCCGACAGGGGGCCAGAGCTCTGGAAACACCATATATTTT. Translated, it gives CASSPTGGQSSGNTIYF.

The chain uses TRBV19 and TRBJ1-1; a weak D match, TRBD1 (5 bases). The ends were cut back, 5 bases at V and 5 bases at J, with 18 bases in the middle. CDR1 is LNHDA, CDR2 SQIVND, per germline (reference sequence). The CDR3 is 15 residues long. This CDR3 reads CASSAPPGRKTEAFF. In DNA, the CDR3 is TGTGCCAGTAGTGCCCCGCCAGGGCGAAAAACTGAAGCTTTCTTT.

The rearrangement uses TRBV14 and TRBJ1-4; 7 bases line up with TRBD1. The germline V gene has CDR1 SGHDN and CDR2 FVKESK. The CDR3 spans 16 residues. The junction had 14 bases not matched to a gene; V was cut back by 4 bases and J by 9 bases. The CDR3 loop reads CASSPARDRGRQKLFF. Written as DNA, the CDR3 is TGTGCCAGCAGCCCCGCCCGGGACAGAGGACGGCAAAAACTGTTTTTT. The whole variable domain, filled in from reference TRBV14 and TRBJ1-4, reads EAGVTQFPSHSVIEKGQTVTLRCDPISGHDNLYWYRRVMGKEIKFLLHFVKESKQDESGMPNNRFLAERTGGTYSTLKVQPAELEDSGVYFCASSPARDRGRQKLFFGSGTQLSVL.

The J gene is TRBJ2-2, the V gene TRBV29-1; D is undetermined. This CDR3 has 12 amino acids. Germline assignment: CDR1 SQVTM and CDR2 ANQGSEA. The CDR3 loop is CTGSLNTGELFF. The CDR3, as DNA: TGCACCGGTAGTCTGAACACCGGGGAGCTGTTTTTT.

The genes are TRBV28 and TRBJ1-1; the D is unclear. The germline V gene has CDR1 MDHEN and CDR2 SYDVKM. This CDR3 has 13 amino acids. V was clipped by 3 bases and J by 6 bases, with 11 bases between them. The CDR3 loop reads CASSFSSGSEAFF. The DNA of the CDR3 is TGTGCCAGCAGTTTCAGCAGCGGATCTGAAGCTTTCTTT.

The CDR3 DNA is TGTGCCAGCAGCCGGAGCGGAAGCTCCTACGAGCAGTACTTC. Its translation: CASSRSGSSYEQYF. This rearrangement joins TRBV7-9 to TRBJ2-7; D possibly corresponds to TRBD2 (5 bases). Germline lookup yields CDR1 SEHNR and CDR2 FQNEAQ (reference sequence). This CDR3 comprises 14 residues. Trimming shortened V by 5 bases and J by 0 bases, and 11 bases separated the two germline ends.

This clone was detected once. This chain's CDR3 is CASSLPGQGGYEQYF. CDR3 DNA sequence: TGCGCCAGCAGCTTACCGGGACAGGGGGGTTATGAGCAGTACTTC. This sequence joins TRBV5-1 and TRBJ2-7; 11 nucleotides match TRBD1. Germline V gives CDR1 SGHRS, CDR2 YFSETQ. With 2 bases clipped from V and 7 bases from J, the junction kept 8 bases outside the gene matches. The CDR3 contains 15 residues.

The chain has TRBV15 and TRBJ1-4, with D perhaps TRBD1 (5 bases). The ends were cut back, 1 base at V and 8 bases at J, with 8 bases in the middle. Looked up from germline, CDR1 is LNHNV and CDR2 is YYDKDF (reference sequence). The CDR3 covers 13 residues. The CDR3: CATSRVRGEKLFF. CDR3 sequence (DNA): TGTGCCACCAGCAGAGTTAGGGGCGAAAAACTGTTTTTT.

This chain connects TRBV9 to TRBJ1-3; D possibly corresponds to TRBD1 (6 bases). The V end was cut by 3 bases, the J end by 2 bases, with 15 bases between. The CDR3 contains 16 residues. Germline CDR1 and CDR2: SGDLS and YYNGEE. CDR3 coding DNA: TGTGCCAGCAGCGCACAGGGAGGGGTTGCTGGAAACACCATATATTTT. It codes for CASSAQGGVAGNTIYF.